The next 9 T cell receptor beta chains were all read from a single sample in a study of CD8 T cells in ankylosing spondylitis. TCRdb independently ran MiXCR on the 5' RACE reads; one entry per CDR3 protein. Seen here are about 350,000 distinct CDR3 sequences, roughly 22% observed once, and the top ten hold 13%. The material sequenced was blood, either unsorted or a sorted T cell fraction (not recorded which). The receptors stem from a male donor with ankylosing spondylitis or in good health (not recorded which).

The DNA of the CDR3 is TGCAGTGCTAGAGATCCCAGCGAAACGCTTCAAGAGACCCAGTACTTC. Translated: CSARDPSETLQETQYF. This chain connects TRBV20-1 to TRBJ2-5; D ambiguous. The V and J ends lost 0 bases and 2 bases respectively, with 16 bases between them. Germline CDR1 DFQATT, CDR2 SNEGSKA (reference sequence). There are 16 residues in the CDR3.

This clonotype was seen just once. The genes are TRBV11-2 and TRBJ2-1, with 10 bases lining up with TRBD2. This CDR3 region has 20 residues. The J segment lost 1 base and the V segment lost 3 bases, leaving 15 bases of the junction unmatched. Germline V lookup: CDR1 SGHAT, CDR2 FQNNGV. The CDR3 protein is CASSFHPGTSAHHSYNEQFF. CDR3 coding DNA: TGTGCCAGCAGCTTCCACCCCGGGACTAGCGCCCACCATTCCTACAATGAGCAGTTCTTC.

V usage is TRBV20-1 and J usage is TRBJ2-7, with TRBD2 as a possible D gene (7 bases). The CDR3 is 15 amino acids. V was shortened by 6 bases and J by 4 bases, with 22 bases between the two germline ends. Germline V gene lookup returns CDR1 DFQATT and CDR2 SNEGSKA (reference sequence). The CDR3 sequence: CSAHLQGLADYEQYF. The CDR3, as DNA: TGCAGTGCCCATCTTCAGGGGCTAGCGGATTACGAGCAGTACTTC.

This chain links TRBV5-1 with TRBJ2-1; TRBD2 aligns across 13 bases. CDR1 is SGHRS and CDR2 is YFSETQ in the germline V gene. The CDR3 is 17 amino acids. V lost 9 bases, J lost 0 bases, and 9 bases stayed unmatched. CDR3 loop: CANLLAGGLGSYNEQFF. The CDR3, as DNA: TGCGCCAACCTACTAGCGGGGGGGCTCGGCTCCTACAATGAGCAGTTCTTC.

This clonotype was seen a few times. The chain carries TRBV9 and TRBJ2-2, with 10 bases that match TRBD2. Germline CDR1 SGDLS, CDR2 YYNGEE. This CDR3 contains 17 residues. With 3 bases clipped from V and 1 base from J, the junction kept 6 bases outside the gene matches. CDR3 residues: CASSGPTSGENTGELFF. The CDR3 DNA is TGTGCCAGCAGCGGACCCACTAGCGGGGAGAACACCGGGGAGCTGTTTTTT.

The table lists this clonotype with many counts. The V call is TRBV12-3 or TRBV12-4, the J call TRBJ2-5; no firm D call. CDR3 length equals 15 residues. V dropped 0 bases and J dropped 7 bases, with 15 bases sitting between them. The CDR3 nucleotides read TGTGCCAGCAGTTTAGCGCATTTGGGATTGGGGACCCAGTACTTC. It codes for CASSLAHLGLGTQYF.

The chain is built from TRBV15 and TRBJ2-3, with D perhaps being TRBD1 or TRBD2 (5 bases each). Trimming removed 0 bases from V and 8 bases from J, with 15 bases in between. This CDR3 has 15 amino acids. The germline gives CDR1 LNHNV, CDR2 YYDKDF (reference sequence). The CDR3 DNA reads as TGTGCCACCAGCAGAGAGAGGGTGAGGGGCAGTACGCAGTATTTT. Translated, it gives CATSRERVRGSTQYF.

This clonotype was counted ten times or more. The genes are TRBV12-3 or TRBV12-4 and TRBJ2-2; D is perhaps TRBD1 or TRBD2 (6 bases each). The ends were cut back, 10 bases at V and 6 bases at J, with 18 bases in the middle. The CDR3 has 14 amino acids. CDR3 nucleotide sequence: TGTGCCACCGACCGGGGGCCCAGACCCGGGGAGCTGTTTTTT. This translates into CATDRGPRPGELFF.

This CDR3 is CASSFGGGGNEQFF. The CDR3 bases are TGTGCCAGCAGTTTCGGCGGGGGTGGAAATGAGCAGTTCTTC. V is TRBV12-3 or TRBV12-4 and J is TRBJ2-1; 7 bases match TRBD2. The V and J ends lost 3 bases and 7 bases, in that order; junction bases with no gene match: 6. This CDR3 has 14 amino acids.